This T cell receptor beta chain originates from a study of T cell responses to AZD1222 COVID-19 vaccine. Libraries were prepared by immunoSEQ multiplex PCR; TCRdb keeps only in-frame clonotypes and omits some of them. The sample holds more than 95,000 clones, 80% to 90% seen once. Trimming left V 1 base short and J 4 bases short, with 19 bases between. Germline V gene lookup returns CDR1 SGHVS and CDR2 FQNEAQ. This CDR3 is built from 17 residues. The sequencing used peripheral blood, collected on day 0 of AZD1222 vaccination. This chain connects TRBV7-8 to TRBJ1-1, with a weak D call TRBD1 (6 bases). The sequence was collected from an adult in good health. The CDR3 nucleotides are TGTGCCAGCAGCTTAGGGTCGCGGGGGGCAGGGTTCACTGAAGCTTTCTTT. Translated: CASSLGSRGAGFTEAFF.